This entry lists 25 T cell receptor beta chains sequenced from one sample in a study of blood T cell repertoires in COVID-19. Method: immunoSEQ multiplex PCR; TCRdb's copy keeps in-frame clones and lacks some. This repertoire shows 95,000 to 100,000 clones, roughly 80% found once; its top ten account for about 10%. The sample was peripheral blood. These receptors were collected from a woman of 80 years or more with acute or convalescent COVID-19.

This chain uses TRBV19 with TRBJ2-5, with 10 bases fitting TRBD2. The CDR3 is 15 amino acids. Looked up from germline, CDR1 is LNHDA and CDR2 is SQIVND (reference sequence). Germline trimming cut 10 bases from V and 2 bases from J; bases unmatched to any gene: 10. The CDR3 DNA sequence: TGTGCCAATCCGCCCATACTAGCGGGGCAAGAGACCCAGTACTTC. Translated, it gives CANPPILAGQETQYF. Filled out from reference TRBV19 and TRBJ2-5, the complete variable domain reads DGGITQSPKYLFRKEGQNVTLSCEQNLNHDAMYWYRQDPGQGLRLIYYSQIVNDFQKGDIAEGYSVSREKKESFPLTVTSAQKNPTAFYLCANPPILAGQETQYFGPGTRLLVL.

The chain joins TRBV7-7 to TRBJ2-7; 11 nucleotides match TRBD1. The CDR3 runs 18 residues. With 1 base clipped from V and 0 bases from J, the junction kept 8 bases outside the gene matches. Germline CDR1 is SSHAT and CDR2 is FNYEAQ (reference sequence). The CDR3 here is CASSLVRRDRGISYEQYF. CDR3 coding DNA: TGTGCCAGCAGCTTAGTGAGGAGGGACAGGGGGATCTCCTACGAGCAGTACTTC. Together with reference TRBV7-7 and TRBJ2-7, the CDR3 gives the full variable domain: GAGVSQSPRYKVTKRGQDVTLRCDPISSHATLYWYQQALGQGPEFLTYFNYEAQPDKSGLPSDRFSAERPEGSISTLTIQRTEQRDSAMYRCASSLVRRDRGISYEQYFGPGTRLTVT.

The chain is built from TRBV20-1 and TRBJ2-2, with TRBD2 matching over 9 bases. Per the germline V gene, CDR1 is DFQATT and CDR2 is SNEGSKA (reference sequence). V lost 3 bases to trimming and J lost 5 bases; unmatched junction nucleotides: 7. CDR3 size: 15 residues. The CDR3 sequence is CSASLAGGRTGELFF. Written as DNA, the CDR3 is TGCAGTGCTAGTTTGGCGGGGGGGCGAACCGGGGAGCTGTTTTTT.

CDR3 in DNA: TGTGCCAGCAGTGATGGGGACTTTAGCACAGATACGCAGTATTTT. The encoded protein is CASSDGDFSTDTQYF. The J gene is TRBJ2-3, the V gene TRBV2; D might be TRBD2 (6 bases). V was pared by 3 bases and J by 0 bases, with 10 bases between. The germline CDR1 and CDR2 sequences are SNHLY and FYNNEI. This CDR3 is 15 amino acids long.

V usage is TRBV7-9 and J usage is TRBJ1-1, with D possibly matching TRBD1 (6 bases). The V end was cut by 6 bases, the J end by 1 base, with 9 bases between. The CDR3 runs 13 residues. Germline V gives CDR1 SEHNR, CDR2 FQNEAQ (reference sequence). CDR3 sequence: CASRGGPNTEAFF. The CDR3 nucleotides read TGTGCCAGCAGAGGGGGACCGAACACTGAAGCTTTCTTT.

The genes are TRBV7-9 and TRBJ2-5, with D tentatively TRBD2 (6 bases). The CDR3 is 14 residues long. Trimming shortened V by 5 bases and J by 4 bases, and 14 bases separated the two germline ends. Germline lookup yields CDR1 SEHNR and CDR2 FQNEAQ (reference sequence). This chain's CDR3 is CASSRGGVVETQYF. The DNA for the CDR3 is TGTGCCAGCAGCCGGGGCGGGGTGGTAGAGACCCAGTACTTC.

The chain uses TRBV7-2 and TRBJ2-2; no clear D. The germline V and J ends were trimmed by 6 bases and 6 bases, with 14 bases remaining between them. CDR1 SGHTA and CDR2 FQGNSA come from the germline V gene. The CDR3 length is 14 residues. In DNA, the CDR3 is TGTGCCAGCAGGCCTGACTCGATGGCCGGGGAGCTGTTTTTT. Amino acids: CASRPDSMAGELFF.

This chain uses TRBV9 with TRBJ2-7; TRBD1 aligns across 10 bases. V dropped 0 bases and J dropped 6; count of bases not matched to a gene: 3. The CDR3 length is 14 residues. The germline CDR1 and CDR2 sequences are SGDLS and YYNGEE. CDR3 nucleotides: TGTGCCAGCAGCGTAGGTGGGACAGGGGTCGAGCAGTACTTC. It yields the protein CASSVGGTGVEQYF.

The CDR3 DNA follows: TGTGCCAGCAGCTTAGGCCTCGGGGGGTATGGCTACACCTTC. Translated, it gives CASSLGLGGYGYTF. This chain joins TRBV7-3 and TRBJ1-2, with D tentatively TRBD1 (5 bases). Germline CDR1 is SGHTA and CDR2 is FQGTGA. The CDR3 length is 14 residues. V was clipped by 2 bases and J by 5 bases, with 12 bases between them.

The chain recombines TRBV28 with TRBJ1-6, with unresolved D. Germline V gene data show CDR1 as MDHEN and CDR2 as SYDVKM. The V gene lost 3 bases and the J gene lost 7 bases, with 13 bases spanning the gap. The CDR3 has 15 residues. The CDR3 sequence: CASSFLFGNNSPLHF. The CDR3 DNA sequence: TGTGCCAGCAGTTTTCTCTTCGGGAACAATTCACCCCTCCACTTT. Full variable domain (missing parts from reference TRBV28 and TRBJ1-6): DVKVTQSSRYLVKRTGEKVFLECVQDMDHENMFWYRQDPGLGLRLIYFSYDVKMKEKGDIPEGYSVSREKKERFSLILESASTNQTSMYLCASSFLFGNNSPLHFGNGTRLTVT.

The sample holds a few counts of this clone. This sequence joins TRBV2 and TRBJ2-7, with TRBD1 matching 9 bases. The CDR3 has 14 residues. V was clipped by 8 bases and J by 1 base; unmatched bases: 6. CDR1 and CDR2 from the germline V gene are SNHLY and FYNNEI. DNA for the CDR3: TGTGCCAGCGGACGACAGGGGGGATCCTACGAGCAGTACGTC. It yields the protein CASGRQGGSYEQYV.

A few counts support this clone. The J gene is TRBJ1-1, the V gene TRBV28; tentative D call: TRBD1 (6 bases). The CDR3 consists of 16 residues. The ends were cut back, 4 bases at V and 0 bases at J, with 15 bases in the middle. Germline loops: CDR1 MDHEN, CDR2 SYDVKM. The CDR3 DNA is TGTGCCAGCAGTTCCGTCGGGGGGCAGGTGAACACTGAAGCTTTCTTT. This gives the protein CASSSVGGQVNTEAFF. The entire variable domain, with the rest obtained from reference TRBV28 and TRBJ1-1, is as follows: DVKVTQSSRYLVKRTGEKVFLECVQDMDHENMFWYRQDPGLGLRLIYFSYDVKMKEKGDIPEGYSVSREKKERFSLILESASTNQTSMYLCASSSVGGQVNTEAFFGQGTRLTVV.

The chain carries TRBV4-3 and TRBJ1-4, with 10 bases matching TRBD1. The trim removed 0 bases at V and 6 bases at J, leaving 10 bases unmatched. The germline gives CDR1 LGHNA, CDR2 YSLEER. The CDR3 is 18 residues long. CDR3 nucleotides: TGCGCCAGCAGCCAAGATTATCCTAGGACAGGGGGATATGAAAAACTGTTTTTT. It specifies CASSQDYPRTGGYEKLFF.

The V call is TRBV7-2, the J call TRBJ2-1; a possible D gene is TRBD2 (5 bases). The CDR3 covers 16 residues. V lost 4 bases and J lost 0, with 13 bases in between. Germline-derived CDR1 and CDR2 are SGHTA and FQGNSA. The CDR3 here is CASSSGGPSSYNEQFF. In nucleotides, the CDR3 is TGTGCCAGCAGCTCCGGAGGTCCCAGCTCCTACAATGAGCAGTTCTTC.

A note on this clone: Different DNA sequences within this sample yield the same CDR3. The rearrangement uses TRBV7-2 and TRBJ1-3; 7 nucleotides match TRBD1. The J segment lost 4 bases and the V segment lost 5 bases, leaving 5 bases of the junction unmatched. The CDR3 sequence is 14 residues long. CDR1 is SGHTA, CDR2 FQGNSA, per germline. The CDR3 nucleotides are TGTGCCAGCAGCCCTCAGGGGGACGGAAACACCATATATTTT. It codes for CASSPQGDGNTIYF.

This clone was recorded only once. DNA for the CDR3: TGTGCCAGCAGCCCTTCACAGGGACGCTACACCTTC. Translated, it gives CASSPSQGRYTF. V usage is TRBV7-9 and J usage is TRBJ1-2; possibly TRBD1 for D (6 bases). Germline-derived CDR1 and CDR2 are SEHNR and FQNEAQ (reference sequence). The length of the CDR3 is 12 residues. With 5 bases removed from V and 9 bases from J, the gap between germline ends came to 13 bases.

The V gene is TRBV3-1 (or the pseudogene TRBV3-2), the J gene TRBJ2-2; the match to TRBD2 covers 8 bases. This CDR3 contains 14 residues. V trimming: 6 bases; J trimming: 5 bases; junction bases outside the gene matches: 5. Germline loops: CDR1 LGHDT, CDR2 YNNKEL (reference sequence). Here the CDR3 reads CASRTGGVTGELFF. The DNA of the CDR3 is TGTGCCAGCAGGACCGGGGGGGTGACCGGGGAGCTGTTTTTT.

This clone was found a few times. The chain is built from TRBV4-2 and TRBJ1-4; D is uncertain. The V gene lost 1 base and the J gene lost 0 bases, with 24 bases spanning the gap. This CDR3 is built from 21 residues. Per germline, CDR1 LGHNA and CDR2 YNFKEQ. In DNA, the CDR3 is TGTGCCAGCAGCCAAGTTTCCGGGTTCGTAAAGATCGCTGCAACTAATGAAAAACTGTTTTTT. Protein product: CASSQVSGFVKIAATNEKLFF.

This clone has just one count. The CDR3 DNA sequence: TGTGCCAGCAGCCGCACAGGGTCCTACGAGCAGTACGTC. It specifies CASSRTGSYEQYV. The rearrangement uses TRBV27 and TRBJ2-7; possible D gene TRBD1, 6 bases. The CDR3 has 13 amino acids. Trimming took off 6 bases at V and 1 base at J, with 10 bases between the two ends. Germline loops: CDR1 MNHEY, CDR2 SMNVEV (reference sequence).

The rearrangement uses TRBV13 and TRBJ1-3; possibly TRBD1 for D (5 bases). The CDR3 totals 15 residues. Per germline, CDR1 PRHDT and CDR2 FYEKMQ (reference sequence). V gave up 1 base and J gave up 5 bases, with 12 bases separating them. CDR3 loop: CASSLDPGDRNTIYF. The CDR3 DNA reads as TGTGCCAGCAGCTTAGATCCGGGGGATCGAAACACCATATATTTT.

The chain has TRBV27 and TRBJ2-6; D might be TRBD2 (5 bases). Germline loops: CDR1 MNHEY, CDR2 SMNVEV (reference sequence). Trimming took 1 base from V and 1 from J, leaving 11 bases between them. The CDR3 spans 17 residues. CDR3 sequence: CASSLYSTGSGANVLTF. The CDR3 nucleotides read TGTGCCAGCAGTTTATATTCCACGGGGTCTGGGGCCAACGTCCTGACTTTC. Filled out from reference TRBV27 and TRBJ2-6, the complete variable domain reads EAQVTQNPRYLITVTGKKLTVTCSQNMNHEYMSWYRQDPGLGLRQIYYSMNVEVTDKGDVPEGYKVSRKEKRNFPLILESPSPNQTSLYFCASSLYSTGSGANVLTFGAGSRLTVL.

The CDR3 DNA sequence: TGTGCCAGCAGCCACAAAGGAGGGAAAGTTGAAAAACTGTTTTTT. It is translated as CASSHKGGKVEKLFF. This sequence joins TRBV3-1 (or the pseudogene TRBV3-2) and TRBJ1-4; no clear D. Trimming removed 3 bases at V and 7 bases at J, with 15 bases between. CDR1 is LGHDT and CDR2 is YNNKEL in the germline V gene (reference sequence). The CDR3 has 15 residues.

The chain recombines TRBV5-1 with TRBJ2-5; TRBD2 aligns across 14 bases. V was clipped by 3 bases and J by 1 base; unmatched bases: 8. The CDR3 is 18 amino acids. Germline values: CDR1 SGHRS, CDR2 YFSETQ. The CDR3 DNA reads as TGCGCCAGCAGCTCCGGGACTAGCGGGGGAGGACCCCAAGAGACCCAGTACTTC. This sequence encodes CASSSGTSGGGPQETQYF.

V usage is TRBV6-2 or TRBV6-3 and J usage is TRBJ2-7; 11 bases are a match to TRBD1. This CDR3 has 13 residues. CDR1 is MNHEY, CDR2 SVGEGT, per germline. The CDR3 DNA sequence: TGTGCCAGCAGTTCTCGGCCGGGACAGGGGGTTTTTGTC. Its protein product is CASSSRPGQGVFV.

CDR3 loop: CASSPTQGTGPTQYF. As DNA, the CDR3 is TGTGCCAGCAGCCCAACACAGGGTACGGGTCCGACCCAGTACTTC. The genes are TRBV7-2 and TRBJ2-5; D is possibly TRBD1 (6 bases). Germline-derived CDR1 and CDR2 are SGHTA and FQGNSA. V lost 5 bases to trimming and J lost 7 bases, with 20 bases between them. The CDR3 has 15 residues.